Following are 20 T cell receptor beta chains from one sample sequenced in a study of blood T cell repertoires in COVID-19. Assay used: immunoSEQ multiplex PCR; TCRdb lists only in-frame clones, some missing. The sample lists under 250,000 clones; 80% to 85% were seen once. Sequencing input: peripheral blood. These receptors were taken from a woman aged 55-75 years with acute or convalescent COVID-19.

This rearrangement joins TRBV3-1 (or the pseudogene TRBV3-2) to TRBJ2-2; D possibly corresponds to TRBD1 (6 bases). V lost 4 bases and J 4 bases, leaving 10 bases between the germline ends. The CDR3 is 14 amino acids. Germline CDR1 and CDR2: LGHDT and YNNKEL (reference sequence). CDR3 region: CASSLRGSTGELFF. The CDR3 coding sequence is TGTGCCAGCAGCCTCAGGGGAAGCACCGGGGAGCTGTTTTTT.

This chain uses TRBV2 with TRBJ2-7; possible D gene TRBD1, 6 bases. CDR1 SNHLY and CDR2 FYNNEI come from the germline V gene. V lost 5 bases and J lost 3, with 11 bases in between. The CDR3 loop spans 13 amino acids. CDR3 nucleotides: TGTGCCAGCAGTCCAGGCAGGGGCTACGAGCAGTACTTC. Protein product: CASSPGRGYEQYF.

This clone was seen only a few times. CDR3 amino acids: CASKRVENTEAFF. CDR3 coding DNA: TGTGCCAGCAAACGAGTCGAGAACACTGAAGCTTTCTTT. The chain employs TRBV12-3 or TRBV12-4 and TRBJ1-1; no firm D call. CDR3 length equals 13 residues. V was pared by 7 bases and J by 1 base, with 10 bases between.

This clone was seen more than once but under ten times. The rearrangement joins TRBV7-2 to TRBJ1-5; 9 bases agree with TRBD1. Per the germline V gene, CDR1 is SGHTA and CDR2 is FQGNSA. This CDR3 comprises 15 residues. V was pared by 1 base and J by 4 bases, with 2 bases of the junction left unmatched. CDR3 DNA: TGTGCCAGCAGCTTAGAGGGACAGGGTAATCAGCCCCAGCATTTT. This gives the protein CASSLEGQGNQPQHF. Combining the CDR3 with reference TRBV7-2 and TRBJ1-5 gives the whole variable domain GAGVSQSPSNKVTEKGKDVELRCDPISGHTALYWYRQSLGQGLEFLIYFQGNSAPDKSGLPSDRFSAERTGGSVSTLTIQRTQQEDSAVYLCASSLEGQGNQPQHFGDGTRLSIL.

This clone was counted once. This chain uses TRBV2 with TRBJ1-4; 8 bases fit TRBD1. Germline-derived CDR1 and CDR2 are SNHLY and FYNNEI. The V gene end was trimmed by 6 bases and the J gene end by 4 bases; junction bases not matched to a gene: 10. The CDR3 spans 16 residues. For the CDR3, the DNA is TGTGCCAGCAGCGGACTTGGGGACAGGCATAATGAAAAACTGTTTTTT. Translation gives CASSGLGDRHNEKLFF.

This clone was seen just once. The rearrangement uses TRBV6-2 or TRBV6-3 and TRBJ2-3; 7 positions agree with TRBD1. The junction had 7 bases not matched to a gene; V was cut back by 5 bases and J by 5 bases. Germline-derived CDR1 and CDR2 are MNHEY and SVGEGT. The CDR3 runs 14 residues. Here the CDR3 DNA reads TGTGCCAGCAGTACGAGACAGGGTGGAGATACGCAGTATTTT. Protein sequence: CASSTRQGGDTQYF.

The V gene is TRBV5-1, the J gene TRBJ2-3; 7 positions match TRBD1. Per germline, CDR1 SGHRS and CDR2 YFSETQ. After removal of 7 bases from V and 5 bases from J, the junction contained 7 bases not matched to a gene. The CDR3 runs to 13 residues. This chain's CDR3 is CASRQGVEDTQYF. The CDR3 DNA reads TGCGCCAGCCGACAGGGCGTGGAAGATACGCAGTATTTT.

J is TRBJ2-7 and V is TRBV2; D is perhaps TRBD1 (5 bases). Per germline, CDR1 SNHLY and CDR2 FYNNEI. V was trimmed by 4 bases and J by 1 base, leaving 8 bases between them. The CDR3 consists of 13 residues. The DNA of the CDR3 is TGTGCCAGCAGTGTGTACAGGTCCTACGAGCAGTACTTC. Its translation is CASSVYRSYEQYF.

This clone was recorded a few times. This chain connects TRBV6-2 or TRBV6-3 to TRBJ2-1, with 10 bases aligning to TRBD2. The ends lost 0 bases at V and 0 bases at J; junction bases unmatched: 11. Germline CDR1 reads MNHEY; CDR2 reads SVGEGT. The CDR3 runs to 20 residues. The CDR3 sequence: CASSYSVSGGLRYSYNEQFF. The DNA of the CDR3 is TGTGCCAGCAGTTACTCGGTTAGCGGGGGGCTAAGATACTCCTACAATGAGCAGTTCTTC.

This chain connects TRBV9 to TRBJ2-1, with TRBD1 matching over 9 bases. The V gene end was trimmed by 0 bases and the J gene end by 5 bases; junction bases not matched to a gene: 12. The CDR3 covers 18 residues. Germline CDR1 is SGDLS and CDR2 is YYNGEE. Here the CDR3 DNA reads TGTGCCAGCAGCGTAGCTCTCGAGGGGACAGGGAGCCACAATGAGCAGTTCTTC. Its protein product is CASSVALEGTGSHNEQFF.

The V call is TRBV7-9, the J call TRBJ1-2; a possible D gene is TRBD1 (5 bases). Germline CDR1 SEHNR, CDR2 FQNEAQ (reference sequence). The V end lost 6 bases, the J end lost 8 bases, and 19 bases lay between the germline ends. CDR3 length equals 14 residues. The CDR3 reads CASSRVQASGGYTF. The CDR3 region has the DNA TGTGCCAGCAGTCGGGTACAGGCCTCTGGAGGCTACACCTTC.

The rearrangement uses TRBV4-3 and TRBJ1-1; maybe TRBD1 (5 bases). Germline V CDR1 and CDR2: LGHNA, YSLEER. The CDR3 is made up of 14 amino acids. V was pared by 0 bases and J by 12 bases, with 17 bases between. The CDR3 loop reads CASSQEDSPAYSFF. CDR3 nucleotides: TGCGCCAGCAGCCAAGAAGACAGCCCGGCTTATTCTTTCTTT.

J is TRBJ2-1 and V is TRBV24-1; D is possibly TRBD2 (7 bases). CDR1 is KGHDR and CDR2 is SFDVKD in the germline V gene. This CDR3 has 15 residues. The germline V and J ends were trimmed by 4 bases and 7 bases, with 16 bases remaining between them. The CDR3 nucleotides are TGTGCCACCAGTGACCGGAGGGGGGGCAGGAATGAGCAGTTCTTC. Protein sequence: CATSDRRGGRNEQFF.

This sequence joins TRBV7-2 and TRBJ2-1; the match to TRBD2 covers 13 bases. CDR1 SGHTA and CDR2 FQGNSA come from the germline V gene. V shed 3 bases and J 14 bases; nucleotides not matched to a gene: 4. The CDR3 sequence is 13 residues long. Here the CDR3 reads CASSLILAGGKFF. CDR3 coding DNA: TGTGCCAGCAGCTTGATACTAGCGGGGGGGAAGTTCTTC.

J is TRBJ2-1 and V is TRBV19, with TRBD2 matching 11 bases. V trimming: 5 bases; J trimming: 4 bases; junction bases outside the gene matches: 19. Germline V CDR1 and CDR2: LNHDA, SQIVND (reference sequence). The CDR3 has 20 amino acids. CDR3 sequence: CASSPRRLAGGNYFYNEQFF. CDR3 sequence (DNA): TGTGCCAGTAGTCCACGGCGGCTAGCGGGGGGCAACTACTTTTACAATGAGCAGTTCTTC.

CDR3 protein: CASTADYHNEQFF. CDR3 bases: TGTGCCAGCACAGCCGATTACCACAATGAGCAGTTCTTC. The rearrangement joins TRBV7-9 to TRBJ2-1; D gene unclear. The CDR3 has 13 residues. V lost 7 bases and J 5 bases, leaving 12 bases between the germline ends. Germline values: CDR1 SEHNR, CDR2 FQNEAQ (reference sequence).

The chain carries TRBV30 and TRBJ2-5; 8 nucleotides agree with TRBD2. Germline loops: CDR1 GTSNPN, CDR2 SVGIG (reference sequence). The CDR3 has 15 residues. J lost 2 bases, V lost 2 bases, and 7 bases had no gene match. The CDR3 DNA is TGTGCCTGGAGTTTCCCGGGGGGGTTACAAGAGACCCAGTACTTC. It specifies CAWSFPGGLQETQYF.

This CDR3 is CSVVLFGRPLNTEAFF. The CDR3 DNA is TGCAGCGTTGTCCTTTTTGGGCGACCTTTGAACACTGAAGCTTTCTTT. This rearrangement joins TRBV29-1 to TRBJ1-1, with D unresolved. This CDR3 region has 16 residues. Trimming removed 4 bases from V and 0 bases from J, with 18 bases in between. Per the germline V gene, CDR1 is SQVTM and CDR2 is ANQGSEA.

V gene TRBV12-2 combines with J gene TRBJ2-7; the table's D call, TRBD1, has no DNA check behind it. TRBV12-2 has pseudogene status. The CDR3 consists of 16 residues. Here the CDR3 reads CASRLRQGTASYEQYF. The DNA of the CDR3 is TGTGCAAGTCGCTTGAGACAGGGGACCGCCTCCTACGAGCAGTACTTC.

The chain links TRBV7-2 to TRBJ1-2; 10 nucleotides line up with TRBD1. The germline V gene has CDR1 SGHTA and CDR2 FQGNSA. The CDR3 sequence is 18 residues long. The J segment lost 5 bases and the V segment lost 1 base, leaving 13 bases of the junction unmatched. CDR3 in DNA: TGTGCCAGCAGCTTAGGGACAGGGGGGGACCTACGAGTTTATGGCTACACCTTC. Amino acid sequence: CASSLGTGGDLRVYGYTF.